This T cell receptor beta chain originates from a study of blood T cell repertoires in COVID-19 (dated by TCRdb to 2018 to 2021). About the full investigation: Samples from collaborators originated in the United States, Italy and Spain and spanned both the acute and convalescent phases of COVID-19. The material from the prospective study consisted of cDNA or gDNA derived from T cells, B-cell-depleted T cells, or PBMCs. Deeply sampled blood TCRbeta repertoires from subjects exposed to, actively infected with, or recovered from COVID-19 were included in the dataset. A freely available public database, intended as a resource for researchers studying the immune response to SARS-CoV-2, is where the repertoires were released. Samples were obtained from the ongoing ImmuneRACE study (first 160 participants) and from over a thousand subjects provided by 6 global collaborators. Nearly every sample came with metadata listing a de-identified subject ID, COVID-19 status, age in years and sex. Where available, HLA class I and class II types were taken from metadata supplied by the sample provider and were not determined by assay-based typing. The full study reports these points: Clinical and demographic metadata were provided uncurated, with the amount varying by source and participant.

V and J are trimmed by 4 bases and 1 base, and the gene matches miss 11 bases of the junction. CDR1 MGHRA and CDR2 YSYEKL were looked up in the germline V gene. The CDR3, cysteine through phenylalanine, is 17 amino acids long. Only the CDR3 part of the read is kept: 51 bases, read in frame from the first base. In Seattle, one collaborating source enrolled patients while the infection was active and tracked those patients longitudinally over the course of disease. Whole blood was collected in K2EDTA tubes by collaborating institutions according to the institutions' own protocols. For TCRbeta analysis, collaborators shipped samples as frozen whole blood, isolated PBMCs, or DNA extracted from either of those sample types. TCRbeta CDR3 regions were amplified from genomic DNA by means of the immunoSEQ Assay, a bias-controlled multiplex PCR. In the paper's pipeline: The number of nucleated cells in each sample was estimated from the amplification of reference gene primers within the assay. To quantify the absolute abundance of each unique TCRbeta CDR3 rearrangement, sequence reads were collapsed and filtered. For each sample, productive Simpson clonality was calculated as the square root of Simpson's diversity index over productive rearrangements. This is the immuneACCESS table as TCRdb keeps it, with only in-frame sequences that have V and J called. A part of the clones is gone; compared with another copy, unresolved V genes explain less than half, and the rest is unexplained. The V and J calls and clone size come from that table; D and trimming were worked out from the DNA. This sample gives 150,000 to 200,000 clones in total; roughly nine tenths of them show up just once. The leading ten clones occupy over 9.5% of the sample.

In regard to this clone: Its binding antigen is unknown. Base quality data are lacking; no much larger clone is found one base away.

The sequenced sample consisted of peripheral blood. This sequence originates from a woman aged 55-70 years with COVID-19, enrolled during active disease. The sequence is built from TRBV4-1 and TRBJ2-3, with 7 middle bases fitting TRBD2. CDR3 sequence: CASSLGLRLVGTDTQYF. The nucleotide sequence is TGCGCCAGCAGCCTGGGACTACGGCTTGTGGGCACAGATACGCAGTATTTT.